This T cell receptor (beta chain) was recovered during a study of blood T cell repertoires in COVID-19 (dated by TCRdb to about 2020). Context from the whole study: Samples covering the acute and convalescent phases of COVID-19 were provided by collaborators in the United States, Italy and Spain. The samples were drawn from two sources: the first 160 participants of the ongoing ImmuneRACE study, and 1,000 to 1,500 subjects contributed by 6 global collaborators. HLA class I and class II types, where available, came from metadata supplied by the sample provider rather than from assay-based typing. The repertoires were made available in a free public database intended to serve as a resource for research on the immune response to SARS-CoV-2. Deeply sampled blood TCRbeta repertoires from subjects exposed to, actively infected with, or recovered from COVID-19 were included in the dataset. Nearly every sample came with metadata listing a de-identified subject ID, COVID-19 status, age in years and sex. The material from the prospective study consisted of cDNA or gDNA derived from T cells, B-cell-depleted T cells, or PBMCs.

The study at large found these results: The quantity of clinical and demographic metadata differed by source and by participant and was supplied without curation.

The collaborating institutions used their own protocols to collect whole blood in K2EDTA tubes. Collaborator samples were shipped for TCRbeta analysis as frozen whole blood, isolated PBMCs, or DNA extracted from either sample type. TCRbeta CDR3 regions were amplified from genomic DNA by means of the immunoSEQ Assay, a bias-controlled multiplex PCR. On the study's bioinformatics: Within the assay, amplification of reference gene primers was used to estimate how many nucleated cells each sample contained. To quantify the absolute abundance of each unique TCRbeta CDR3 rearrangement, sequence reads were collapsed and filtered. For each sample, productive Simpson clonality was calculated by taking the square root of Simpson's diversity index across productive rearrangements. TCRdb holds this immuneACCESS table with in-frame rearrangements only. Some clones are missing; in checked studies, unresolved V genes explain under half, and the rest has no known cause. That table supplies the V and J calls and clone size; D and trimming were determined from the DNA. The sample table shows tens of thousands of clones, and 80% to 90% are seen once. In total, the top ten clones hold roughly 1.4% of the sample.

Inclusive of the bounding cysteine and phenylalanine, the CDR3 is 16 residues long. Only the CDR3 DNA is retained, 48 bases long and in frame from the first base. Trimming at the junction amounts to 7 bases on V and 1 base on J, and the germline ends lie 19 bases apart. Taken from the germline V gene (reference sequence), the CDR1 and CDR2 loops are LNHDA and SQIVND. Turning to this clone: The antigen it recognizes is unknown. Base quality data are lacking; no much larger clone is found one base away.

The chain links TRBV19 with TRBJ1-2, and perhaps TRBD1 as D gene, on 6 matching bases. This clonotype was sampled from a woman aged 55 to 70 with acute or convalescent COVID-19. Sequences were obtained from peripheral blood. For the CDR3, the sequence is CASTPVGQLLNYGYTF. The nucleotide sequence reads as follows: TGTGCCAGTACCCCGGTCGGACAGCTCCTTAACTATGGCTACACCTTC.